This T cell receptor beta chain was recovered during a study of CD8+CD57+ T cells in acquired aplastic anemia (dated by TCRdb to 2016 to 2018). Notes on the research overall: DNA extracted from sorted CD4+ and CD8+ cells had a mean of roughly 3.3 ug, with a range of 0.2 to 27.4 ug. Mean read counts for healthy donor samples were approximately 10 million for CD4+ cells and fewer than 12 million for CD8+ cells. What the research found in general, with its limitations: Over 25 CD8+ CDR3 sequences were found in both patients and controls but appeared to be highly expressed in patients and within the immunodominant clones of the patients. Patients and healthy controls showed no significant difference in CD8+ Simpson's diversity (P=0.060).

Genomic DNA was used as template for profiling of TCR beta VDJ combinations and CDR3 sequences. TCR repertoire sequencing was run on an Illumina HiSeq 2000. As for how the authors treated the data: Repertoire assessment relied on Simpson's diversity index, CDR3 size and DJ length profiles, and TRBV/TRBJ rearrangement plots. The most abundant DNA sequence in the deep sequencing data was taken as the immunodominant clone. CDR3 amino acid sequences were screened for sharing across subjects and compared with published repertoires and the VDJdb database. TCRdb redid the processing of the public reads, applying fastp at Q25 and MiXCR, and retained in-frame beta chains. Rows merge per CDR3 protein into single entries with the most common DNA and genes. Here the V and J calls rest on TCRdb's processing, not on the authors' analysis. The sample table contains 400,000 to 450,000 distinct CDR3 sequences; only one count was recorded for 55% to 75% of them. Together, the top ten hold less than 4% of the sample.

TCR repertoires of sorted CD4+ and CD8+ blood T cells from severe aplastic anemia patients and healthy subjects were deep-sequenced in the study. Ficoll-Paque density gradient centrifugation was used to isolate peripheral blood mononuclear cells. Before DNA extraction, CD4+ and CD8+ T cells were sorted with FACS or magnetic beads. Note on this clonotype: Its antigen specificity is not known. No base quality values were provided; no much bigger clone lies one nucleotide off.

Trimming removed 3 bases from V and 7 bases from J, leaving 10 bases between the germline ends. The CDR3 contains 14 residues, cysteine and phenylalanine counted. Of all the DNA, just the CDR3 is kept, 42 bases in frame from base 1. The chain employs TRBV12-3 or TRBV12-4 and TRBJ1-6; there is no confident call for the D gene. The sequenced sample was sorted CD4+, CD8+, or CD8+CD57+ T cells (not recorded which) from PBMCs. The clonotype was recovered from a human donor in good health, serving as a control. The DNA sequence is given as TGTGCCAGCAGTTTGGGGTTGACCAATTCACCCCTCCACTTT. Translated, this gives CASSLGLTNSPLHF.